This T cell receptor (beta chain) stems from a study of CD8 T cells in ankylosing spondylitis. Study outcomes and limitations: Among TCR beta sequences, a motif of eight or nine highly homologous variants appeared characteristic of ankylosing spondylitis blood.

CDR1 is SGHTA and CDR2 is FQGTGA in the germline V gene. The CDR3 spans 15 residues. The trim removed 5 bases at V and 4 bases at J, leaving 9 bases unmatched. From the 5' RACE reads, TCRdb called clonotypes with MiXCR, one entry per CDR3 protein. The data show 160,000 or so distinct CDR3 sequences, 9.5% to 10% seen once. This clonotype was recorded a few times. The target antigen is unknown. The chain uses TRBV7-3 and TRBJ2-3; 7 bases map to TRBD2. The sequencing sample was made of blood, either unsorted or a sorted T cell fraction (not recorded which). This TCR was recovered from a female donor with ankylosing spondylitis or in good health (not recorded which). The CDR3 here is CASSPTGGSPDTQYF. The CDR3 nucleotides are TGTGCCAGCAGCCCAACGGGGGGTTCGCCAGATACGCAGTATTTT.